This T cell receptor (beta chain) came from a study of cytomegalovirus exposure and HLA in healthy donors. This table comes from immunoSEQ multiplex PCR, and its TCRdb copy is limited to in-frame clones, with some not included. The repertoire holds 45,000 to 65,000 clones, with around 93% as singletons. With 6 bases clipped from V and 4 bases from J, the junction kept 8 bases outside the gene matches. This CDR3 region has 15 residues. Germline CDR1 SEHNR, CDR2 FQNEAQ (reference sequence). The sequence derives from a woman between 18 and 29 years old in good health and CMV-seropositive. The material sequenced was PBMCs. V gene TRBV7-9 combines with J gene TRBJ2-7, with 11 nucleotides matching TRBD2. The CDR3 bases are TGTGCCAGCAGTTTTAGCGGGGGGGCGGAGTACGAGCAGTACTTC. Amino acid sequence: CASSFSGGAEYEQYF.